This T cell receptor (beta chain) came from a study of graft-versus-host responses after intestinal transplantation. Across the whole study: Transplant types were multivisceral, liver-intestinal, or isolated intestinal. Anti-thymocyte globulin served as induction for all recipients, who then took tacrolimus and steroids for roughly 3 years. Notes on the study in general: Some GvH clones appeared in ileal mucosa or blood before recipient bone marrow. Patients who carried graft-donor T cell macrochimerism also had high graft-versus-host to host-versus-graft clonal ratios in their allografts.

About this clone itself: Its antigen is still unknown.

Trimming removed 1 base from V and 2 bases from J, with 9 bases in between. The germline V gene has CDR1 LNHDA and CDR2 SQIVND (reference sequence). There are 15 residues in the CDR3. The repertoire was sequenced with immunoSEQ multiplex PCR; TCRdb's copy has only in-frame clones and lacks some. The sample lists some 85,000 clones, under 95% occurring once. The sequences come from unstimulated CD8+ T cells sorted from spleen or lymph node cells, collected before transplant. The clonotype comes from a human donor who was the organ donor for an intestinal transplant. The chain couples TRBV19 to TRBJ1-5, with D possibly matching TRBD1 (5 bases). The CDR3 bases are TGTGCCAGTAGTATAGCCAGGGTCGGCAATCAGCCCCAGCATTTT. Amino acids: CASSIARVGNQPQHF.